The entry below describes one TCR beta chain. This entry comes from a study of naive and memory T cell subsets. Amplification of ligated cDNA took four PCR rounds with SP2 and nested alpha and beta constant primers. TCRdb reprocessed the 5' RACE reads with MiXCR, giving one entry per CDR3 protein. The table records about 62,000 distinct CDR3 sequences, more than 6.5% of them present only once. An oligonucleotide containing a UMI was ligated to the 3' end of TCR cDNA. V was cut by 0 bases and J by 5 bases, with 13 bases left in between. The V gene's germline CDR1 is DFQATT and CDR2 SNEGSKA (reference sequence). CDR3 length: 14 amino acids.

The chain employs TRBV20-1 and TRBJ2-5; D possibly uses TRBD1 or TRBD2 (5 bases each). This sequence originates from a female donor in good health. CDR3 region: CSARDRAGTETQYF. The CDR3 DNA sequence: TGCAGTGCTAGAGATCGGGCAGGGACGGAGACCCAGTACTTC.